One sample yielded the 14 T cell receptor beta chains listed below, sequenced in a study of a mutant IDH1 vaccine in newly diagnosed glioma. Specified time point: week 5, during vaccination. The content of each vaccine dose was 300 ug of mutant IDH1 20-mer peptide, and topical imiquimod accompanied it. No antigen has been assigned to these receptors. TCRdb keeps only in-frame clones here, not all; method: immunoSEQ multiplex PCR. The repertoire holds roughly 40,000 clones, 75% to 90% seen once, with 1.5% to 2% in the top ten. The specimen comprised PBMCs, sampled from a glioma patient whose treatment included an IDH1 peptide vaccine. All receptors derive from a man in his forties or fifties with glioma.

The chain uses TRBV6-5 and TRBJ1-1; TRBD1 matches 7 bases. CDR3 length: 16 residues. J was trimmed by 0 bases and V by 0 bases; bases with no gene match: 4. Germline loops: CDR1 MNHEY, CDR2 SVGAGI. The CDR3 here is CASSYSYRGMNTEAFF. The CDR3 DNA reads TGTGCCAGCAGTTACTCATACAGGGGTATGAACACTGAAGCTTTCTTT.

This clone has just one count. J is TRBJ2-7 and V is TRBV9; D is possibly TRBD1 or TRBD2 (6 bases each). CDR1 SGDLS and CDR2 YYNGEE come from the germline V gene. V shed 2 bases and J shed 3 bases, with 21 bases lying between them. CDR3 length: 17 residues. The CDR3 region has the DNA TGTGCCAGCAGCGTCCCCTCTAAGGGGGGATCTATCTACGAGCAGTACTTC. Its translation: CASSVPSKGGSIYEQYF.

This clone has a single count. This chain links TRBV19 with TRBJ1-1; D perhaps matches TRBD1 (5 bases). Trimming removed 3 bases from V and 0 bases from J, with 14 bases in between. Germline loops: CDR1 LNHDA, CDR2 SQIVND (reference sequence). The CDR3 covers 16 residues. The CDR3 sequence: CASSISQLGVNTEAFF. CDR3 nucleotide sequence: TGTGCCAGTAGTATTAGTCAGTTGGGGGTGAACACTGAAGCTTTCTTT.

The gene calls are TRBV5-1 and TRBJ1-3, with D tentatively TRBD1 (6 bases). Trimming pared 4 bases from V and 9 bases from J, leaving 20 bases between. This CDR3 spans 15 amino acids. The germline gives CDR1 SGHRS, CDR2 YFSETQ. This chain's CDR3 is CASSAGTVQGSTIYF. The CDR3 bases are TGCGCCAGCAGCGCCGGGACGGTGCAGGGGAGCACCATATATTTT. The complete variable domain, with remaining parts taken from reference TRBV5-1 and TRBJ1-3, reads KAGVTQTPRYLIKTRGQQVTLSCSPISGHRSVSWYQQTPGQGLQFLFEYFSETQRNKGNFPGRFSGRQFSNSRSEMNVSTLELGDSALYLCASSAGTVQGSTIYFGEGSWLTVV.

The chain combines TRBV6-1 with TRBJ2-3; maybe TRBD2 (6 bases). Germline CDR1 is MNHNS and CDR2 is SASEGT. This CDR3 has 14 residues. Between the trimmed V and J ends, which lost 2 bases and 6 bases, there was a span of 12 bases. CDR3 sequence: CASSEPGAVDTQYF. The CDR3 DNA follows: TGTGCCAGCAGTGAACCGGGAGCAGTGGATACGCAGTATTTT.

The V and J genes are TRBV18 and TRBJ2-7; 7 nucleotides align to TRBD2. This CDR3 region has 13 residues. Germline V gene data show CDR1 as KGHSH and CDR2 as LQKENI. J was trimmed by 6 bases and V by 5 bases; bases with no gene match: 7. In nucleotides, the CDR3 is TGTGCCAGCTCAGCCCCCGGGGGGAGCGAGCAGTACTTC. It yields the protein CASSAPGGSEQYF. Complete variable domain (other parts from reference TRBV18 and TRBJ2-7): NAGVMQNPRHLVRRRGQEARLRCSPMKGHSHVYWYRQLPEEGLKFMVYLQKENIIDESGMPKERFSAEFPKEGPSILRIQQVVRGDSAAYFCASSAPGGSEQYFGPGTRLTVT.

The CDR3 nucleotides are TGTGCCAGCTCACTTAGCTCTGGGGCCAACGTCCTGACTTTC. Its translation is CASSLSSGANVLTF. V is TRBV18 and J is TRBJ2-6; D ambiguous. V was clipped by 4 bases and J by 0 bases, with 4 bases between them. The CDR3 sequence is 14 residues long. Germline V lookup: CDR1 KGHSH, CDR2 LQKENI.

Only one count was recorded for this clone. This chain connects TRBV29-1 to TRBJ2-3; 7 bases match TRBD2. Per the germline V gene, CDR1 is SQVTM and CDR2 is ANQGSEA. The CDR3 totals 13 residues. The junction had 7 bases not matched to a gene; V was cut back by 7 bases and J by 3 bases. CDR3 coding DNA: TGCAGCGCCGACCGGCGGGAGACAGATACGCAGTATTTT. It codes for CSADRRETDTQYF.

CDR3 bases: TGTGCCAGCAGCCGAAGGGAGCAGTCGAATGAAAAACTGTTTTTT. It is translated as CASSRREQSNEKLFF. The chain recombines TRBV14 with TRBJ1-4; no reliable D call. The germline V gene has CDR1 SGHDN and CDR2 FVKESK. The CDR3 is 15 residues long. V lost 4 bases and J lost 5, with 14 bases in between.

The genes are TRBV27 and TRBJ2-7; 10 bases match TRBD2. The CDR3 spans 17 residues. CDR1 and CDR2 (germline): MNHEY, SMNVEV (reference sequence). V lost 1 base to trimming and J lost 3 bases; unmatched junction nucleotides: 9. CDR3 coding DNA: TGTGCCAGCAGTTTATGGGGTAGCGGGAGGCTGGACTACGAGCAGTACTTC. This gives the protein CASSLWGSGRLDYEQYF.

The chain uses TRBV28 and TRBJ2-2; D may be TRBD1 (6 bases). Trimming stripped 7 bases from V and 0 bases from J, with 15 bases between. CDR1 and CDR2 from the germline V gene are MDHEN and SYDVKM. This CDR3 has 16 residues. The CDR3 DNA reads as TGTGCCAGCACCAACTCGGGGACAACGAACACCGGGGAGCTGTTTTTT. Translation gives CASTNSGTTNTGELFF.

The CDR3 nucleotides read TGTGCCAGCAGCCACGCCGGACTGCCGGAGACCCAGTACTTC. Translation gives CASSHAGLPETQYF. The chain combines TRBV5-6 with TRBJ2-5, with TRBD2 as a possible D gene (5 bases). Germline CDR1 SGHDT, CDR2 YYEEEE. The CDR3 totals 14 residues. V gave up 4 bases and J gave up 5 bases, with 15 bases separating them.

This CDR3 reads CASSPRVSGANVLTF. The CDR3 nucleotides are TGTGCCAGCAGCCCAAGGGTCTCTGGGGCCAACGTCCTGACTTTC. The J gene is TRBJ2-6, the V gene TRBV7-9; D unresolved. The CDR3 has 15 amino acids. Germline CDR1 and CDR2: SEHNR and FQNEAQ (reference sequence). V lost 5 bases and J lost 0, with 8 bases in between.

This clone was seen once. The J gene is TRBJ2-7, the V gene TRBV5-4, with a tentative D call TRBD1 (6 bases). This CDR3 spans 15 amino acids. Germline-derived CDR1 and CDR2 are SGHNT and YYREEE (reference sequence). The ends were cut back, 3 bases at V and 2 bases at J, with 15 bases in the middle. DNA of the CDR3: TGTGCCAGCAGCTCAAAGGGGGACGGACCCTACGAGCAGTACTTC. Amino acid sequence: CASSSKGDGPYEQYF.